This is a list of T cell receptor beta chains from one sample in a study of T cells after posttransplantation cyclophosphamide. Only in-frame clones appear in the TCRdb table, and some are missing; sequencing was by immunoSEQ multiplex PCR. Seen here are under 5,000 clones, over 85% observed once, and the top ten hold 0.61%. The source material was naive CD4+ T cells sorted from PBMCs. These receptors came from a man between 50 and 59 years old. CDR3s include the opening cysteine and the closing phenylalanine or tryptophan. A D gene is named only where the DNA matches it firmly. The size field is filled for only some rows; it gives once, few, many or a size class.

>once|TRBJ1-1|NA|14|TRBV5-6
TGTGCCAGCAGCTTTCGGGGGGGAGCGACTGAAGCTTTCTTT
CASSFRGGATEAFF
>NA|TRBJ2-5|NA|17|TRBV5-1
TGCGCCAGCAGCTTGGGCCCCTGGGCGGGCTCCCAAGAGACCCAGTACTTC
CASSLGPWAGSQETQYF
>NA|TRBJ2-1|TRBD2|15|TRBV6-5
TGTGCCAGCAGTTACGCTAGCGGGGCACTATATGAGCAGTTCTTC
CASSYASGALYEQFF
>NA|TRBJ2-1|NA|12|TRBV11-3
TGTGCCAGCAGCTTAGGACTCAATGAGCAGTTCTTC
CASSLGLNEQFF
>NA|TRBJ2-3|NA|15|TRBV19
TGTGCCAGTAGTATGGGCAGGGGAGGGGCAGATACGCAGTATTTT
CASSMGRGGADTQYF
>NA|TRBJ2-3|TRBD2|16|TRBV4-1
TGCGCCAGCAGCCGAGCCGTGATAGCGGGGACAGATACGCAGTATTTT
CASSRAVIAGTDTQYF
>NA|TRBJ1-1|TRBD1|14|TRBV5-1
TGCGCCAGCAGCAATACAGGGGGCGCGACTGAAGCTTTCTTT
CASSNTGGATEAFF
>NA|TRBJ2-7|TRBD1|17|TRBV5-3
TGTGCCAGAAGGTGGGACAGGTTCTCTTCAGAGGACGACGAGCAGTACTTC
CARRWDRFSSEDDEQYF
>NA|TRBJ1-2|NA|15|TRBV9
TGTGCCAGCAGCGTAGACCCTAGCAGGGCGGGGGGCTACACCTTC
CASSVDPSRAGGYTF
>NA|TRBJ1-2|NA|14|TRBV19
TGTGCCAGTAGGGGGGACTACTATAACTATGGCTACACCTTC
CASRGDYYNYGYTF
>NA|TRBJ2-2|NA|14|TRBV19
TGTGCCACGACAGTCGCGGTCTCGGCCGGGGAGCTGTTTTTT
CATTVAVSAGELFF
>NA|TRBJ1-6|NA|11|TRBV30
TGTGCCTCCTCTCAGGGGCCACCCCTCCACTTT
CASSQGPPLHF
>NA|TRBJ2-2|NA|15|TRBV27
TGTGCCAGCAGTTTACAGGGGGGAAACACCGGGGAGCTGTTTTTT
CASSLQGGNTGELFF
>NA|TRBJ2-4|NA|14|TRBV4-2
TGTGCCAGCAGCCAGCCTGCGGGAAAAAACATTCAGTACTTC
CASSQPAGKNIQYF
>NA|TRBJ2-3|NA|16|TRBV5-4
TGTGCCAGCAGCGGGAAAGGGGGGGGCCACACAGATACGCAGTATTTT
CASSGKGGGHTDTQYF
>NA|TRBJ2-3|NA|14|TRBV6-4
TGTGCCAGCAGTGAAGATTCGGCGGAAGATACGCAGTATTTT
CASSEDSAEDTQYF
>NA|TRBJ2-1|TRBD1|17|TRBV5-4
TGTGCCAGCAGCTTCCCCCCCGGGACAGGGACCCACAATGAGCAGTTCTTC
CASSFPPGTGTHNEQFF
>NA|TRBJ2-1|NA|12|TRBV7-2
TGTGCCAGCAGCTTAGGTAGCTCCAATCAGTTCTTC
CASSLGSSNQFF
>NA|TRBJ1-3|NA|15|TRBV27
TGTGCCAGCAGACCCTTGGGGGGGGCTGGAAACACCATATATTTT
CASRPLGGAGNTIYF
>NA|TRBJ1-1|NA|13|TRBV19
TGTGCCAGTAGTCCCCGACAGGACACTGAAGCTTTCTTT
CASSPRQDTEAFF
>once|TRBJ2-7|TRBD1|16|TRBV5-4
TGTGCCAGCAGCCCGGTAGGTGGGACAGGGGCGAGCGAGCAGTACTTC
CASSPVGGTGASEQYF
>NA|TRBJ2-7|NA|14|TRBV11-3
TGTGCCAGCAGCTTAAGAACAGACTCCTACGAGCAGTACTTC
CASSLRTDSYEQYF
>NA|TRBJ1-5|NA|13|TRBV28
TGTGCCAGCAAGGAGGCAGATTATCAGCCCCAGCATTTT
CASKEADYQPQHF
>NA|TRBJ2-1|NA|16|TRBV27
TGTGCCAGCAATAGGGTTTTTAGGGGATCCTACAATGAGCAGTTCTTC
CASNRVFRGSYNEQFF
>once|TRBJ2-1|TRBD2|15|TRBV19
TGTGCCAGTAGTATTTTAGCGGGACGCTACAATGAGCAGTTCTTC
CASSILAGRYNEQFF
>NA|TRBJ2-3|TRBD2|16|TRBV5-1
TGCGCCAGCAGCTCCGGACTAGCCAGTAGTACAGATACGCAGTATTTT
CASSSGLASSTDTQYF
>NA|TRBJ2-7|TRBD1|13|TRBV28
TGTGCCATCCTGGACAGGGGCCCCTACGAGCAGTACTTC
CAILDRGPYEQYF
>few|TRBJ1-4|NA|14|TRBV19
TGTGCCAGTAGTATTGCAGGAATTAATGAAAAACTGTTTTTT
CASSIAGINEKLFF
>NA|TRBJ2-7|NA|10|TRBV5-3
TGTGCCAGCAGCTCCTACGAGCAGTACTTC
CASSSYEQYF
>NA|TRBJ2-7|NA|17|TRBV7-8
TGTGCCAGCAGCTTAGAAATATGGTCTGAGGGGGACTACGAGCAGTACTTC
CASSLEIWSEGDYEQYF
>NA|TRBJ1-2|NA|14|TRBV19
TGTGCCAGTAGTATCAACCTTGACAGTGGGGGCTACACCTTC
CASSINLDSGGYTF
>NA|TRBJ2-7|TRBD2|13|TRBV30
TGTGCCTGGAGTGTACTAGCGGGTTACGAGCAGTACTTC
CAWSVLAGYEQYF
>NA|TRBJ2-3|TRBD1|14|TRBV6-1
TGTGCCAGCAGGTCGGGACAGGCAACAGATACGCAGTATTTT
CASRSGQATDTQYF
>NA|TRBJ1-2|NA|13|TRBV6-6
TGTGCCAGCAGTTTCCGAGCTAACTATGGCTACACCTTC
CASSFRANYGYTF
>once|TRBJ2-1|NA|14|TRBV6-5
TGTGCCAGCAGTTACTGGCTAGAGGCCAATGAGCAGTTCTTC
CASSYWLEANEQFF
>NA|TRBJ2-1|NA|15|TRBV9
TGTGCCAGCAGCGTAGGATTCAGCTCCTACAATGAGCAGTTCTTC
CASSVGFSSYNEQFF
>NA|TRBJ1-5|NA|15|TRBV10-3
TGTGCCATCAGTGACCACCAAGGAGCCAATCAGCCCCAGCATTTT
CAISDHQGANQPQHF
>NA|TRBJ1-2|NA|11|TRBV2
TGTGCCAGCAGTGAAGGCGATGGCTACACCTTC
CASSEGDGYTF
>NA|TRBJ2-5|TRBD1|18|TRBV5-1
TGCGCCAGCAGCTCCCGAACCGCGGGACAGGGTCTTTGGGAGACCCAGTACTTC
CASSSRTAGQGLWETQYF
>NA|TRBJ1-4|TRBD1|15|TRBV6-5
TGTGCCAGCAGTTTGGACAGGGGCCGGAATGAAAAACTGTTTTTT
CASSLDRGRNEKLFF
>NA|TRBJ1-1|NA|15|TRBV19
TGTGCCAGTAGTACCCGTCGACAGTGGAACACTGAAGCTTTCTTT
CASSTRRQWNTEAFF
>NA|TRBJ2-1|NA|16|TRBV9
TGTGCCAGCAGCGTAGATGTGGGGAGCTCCTACAATGAGCAGTTCTTC
CASSVDVGSSYNEQFF
>NA|TRBJ2-5|TRBD2|15|TRBV5-1
TGCGCCAGCAGCTTGGAGGGGACTAGTCGGGAGACCCAGTACTTC
CASSLEGTSRETQYF
>NA|TRBJ2-6|TRBD2|15|TRBV6-5
TGTGCCAGCACCAACCTAGCGGCTGGGGCCAACGTCCTGACTTTC
CASTNLAAGANVLTF
>NA|TRBJ1-6|TRBD1|14|TRBV10-3
TGTGCCGCTTCAGGGGGGACAGATAATTCACCCCTCCACTTT
CAASGGTDNSPLHF
>NA|TRBJ2-3|TRBD2|16|TRBV7-2
TGTGCCAGCAGCTCCAAGTTACGGGGGGGGCGTGATACGCAGTATTTT
CASSSKLRGGRDTQYF
>NA|TRBJ2-3|TRBD2|13|TRBV29-1
TGCAGCGCCCGGACTAGCGGTACAGATACGCAGTATTTT
CSARTSGTDTQYF
>NA|TRBJ2-5|TRBD1|15|TRBV11-3
TGTGCCAGCAGCGGGACAGCCAACCTAGGGGAGACCCAGTACTTC
CASSGTANLGETQYF